Each of the 32 T cell receptor beta chains below was sequenced from the same sample in a study of siplizumab effects on memory and regulatory T cells. Only in-frame clones appear in the TCRdb table, and some are missing; sequencing was by immunoSEQ multiplex PCR. The sample shows approximately 100,000 clones, 91% of them seen only once. Sequencing input: CD4+ T cells sorted from blood. These receptors were obtained from a human donor in good health. Some clones in this sample may be carry-over from other donors' samples.

The chain employs TRBV6-1 and TRBJ1-2, with 7 bases fitting TRBD1. This CDR3 contains 15 residues. V was clipped by 3 bases and J by 1 base; unmatched bases: 5. The germline V gene has CDR1 MNHNS and CDR2 SASEGT. The CDR3 bases are TGTGCCAGCAGTGAGGCAAGGGACAGTAACTATGGCTACACCTTC. Protein product: CASSEARDSNYGYTF.

The chain is built from TRBV30 and TRBJ2-7; D is unclear. The CDR3 is 13 amino acids. V dropped 2 bases and J dropped 4 bases, with 12 bases sitting between them. Germline CDR1 and CDR2: GTSNPN and SVGIG (reference sequence). CDR3 residues: CAWSIGRFYEQYF. DNA of the CDR3: TGTGCCTGGAGTATTGGCAGATTTTACGAGCAGTACTTC.

The rearrangement uses TRBV7-2 and TRBJ2-5, with 11 bases that match TRBD2. With 6 bases clipped from V and 3 bases from J, the junction kept 9 bases outside the gene matches. CDR1 and CDR2 from the germline V gene are SGHTA and FQGNSA. CDR3 length: 16 residues. The CDR3 bases are TGTGCCAGCAGGAGAGGACTAGCGGGCCTAAAAGAGACCCAGTACTTC. Its translation is CASRRGLAGLKETQYF.

The chain joins TRBV30 to TRBJ2-7; 8 bases are shared with TRBD1. The V and J ends lost 5 bases and 0 bases, in that order; junction bases with no gene match: 12. This CDR3 region has 16 residues. The germline V gene has CDR1 GTSNPN and CDR2 SVGIG (reference sequence). The CDR3 nucleotides are TGTGCCTGGCCTCAGACGGGACAGGAGAGCTCCTACGAGCAGTACTTC. Translation gives CAWPQTGQESSYEQYF.

The chain has TRBV6-5 and TRBJ2-2, with D uncertain. The V end was cut by 2 bases, the J end by 4 bases, with 11 bases between. The germline V gene has CDR1 MNHEY and CDR2 SVGAGI. The CDR3 extends over 15 amino acids. The CDR3 nucleotides read TGTGCCAGCAGTTACCTCGGTCAACCCACCGGGGAGCTGTTTTTT. Encoded protein: CASSYLGQPTGELFF.

This clone appeared a single time. The gene calls are TRBV6-5 and TRBJ1-1; D gene uncertain. The CDR3 is 14 amino acids. CDR1 MNHEY and CDR2 SVGAGI come from the germline V gene. With 2 bases removed from V and 4 bases from J, the gap between germline ends came to 11 bases. This chain's CDR3 is CASSYREWGTEAFF. CDR3 bases: TGTGCCAGCAGTTACCGGGAATGGGGCACTGAAGCTTTCTTT.

The chain is built from TRBV10-1 and TRBJ1-1; D is perhaps TRBD1 (5 bases). V shed 2 bases and J shed 2 bases, with 12 bases lying between them. The CDR3 runs 15 residues. The germline gives CDR1 WNHNN, CDR2 SYGVQD (reference sequence). The DNA for the CDR3 is TGCGCCAGCAGTGAGAGCGGGGGAAGAAACACTGAAGCTTTCTTT. Translation: CASSESGGRNTEAFF.

The chain carries TRBV19 and TRBJ2-1, with D tentatively TRBD2 (5 bases). The CDR3 length is 14 residues. Deletions cut 6 bases from V and 3 bases from J, with 12 bases between. The V gene's germline CDR1 is LNHDA and CDR2 SQIVND (reference sequence). As DNA, the CDR3 is TGTGCCAGTAGCACTAGTGGTTACTACAATGAGCAGTTCTTC. It yields the protein CASSTSGYYNEQFF.

V usage is TRBV9 and J usage is TRBJ1-4; TRBD1 aligns across 10 bases. After removal of 3 bases from V and 8 bases from J, the junction contained 7 bases not matched to a gene. Germline CDR1 and CDR2: SGDLS and YYNGEE. The CDR3 has 15 amino acids. The CDR3 is CASSGRTGGEEKLFF. As DNA, the CDR3 is TGTGCCAGCAGCGGCCGGACAGGGGGGGAAGAAAAACTGTTTTTT.

The chain employs TRBV30 and TRBJ1-1; 11 bases agree with TRBD1. Trimming took 5 bases from V and 4 from J; bases not matched to a gene: 3. This CDR3 has 13 residues. CDR1 is GTSNPN, CDR2 SVGIG, per germline (reference sequence). CDR3 amino acids: CAWWTGGVTEAFF. CDR3 in DNA: TGTGCCTGGTGGACAGGGGGCGTCACTGAAGCTTTCTTT. Using reference TRBV30 and TRBJ1-1 for the parts outside the CDR3, the full variable domain is SQTIHQWPATLVQPVGSPLSLECTVEGTSNPNLYWYRQAAGRGLQLLFYSVGIGQISSEVPQNLSASRPQDRQFILSSKKLLLSDSGFYLCAWWTGGVTEAFFGQGTRLTVV.

The chain links TRBV6-5 to TRBJ2-1, with D possibly being TRBD2 (5 bases). V was pared by 6 bases and J by 8 bases, with 20 bases between. The CDR3 loop spans 15 amino acids. Germline-derived CDR1 and CDR2 are MNHEY and SVGAGI. The CDR3: CASSRLKGVLDEQFF. CDR3 DNA sequence: TGTGCCAGCAGCCGACTAAAGGGAGTTTTAGATGAGCAGTTCTTC.

The genes are TRBV19 and TRBJ2-5; no clear D gene. The CDR3 extends over 14 amino acids. Deletions cut 8 bases from V and 2 bases from J, with 15 bases between. The germline CDR1 and CDR2 sequences are LNHDA and SQIVND (reference sequence). In DNA, the CDR3 is TGTGCCAGTCCGCCGGCCCGAACTCAAGAGACCCAGTACTTC. Residues: CASPPARTQETQYF.

The chain employs TRBV5-4 and TRBJ1-2, with D perhaps TRBD1 (6 bases). The ends were cut back, 2 bases at V and 6 bases at J, with 11 bases in the middle. The CDR3 length is 13 residues. The germline V gene encodes CDR1 SGHNT and CDR2 YYREEE (reference sequence). CDR3 DNA: TGTGCCAGCAGCTTTCAGGGGATAGATGGCTACACCTTC. It specifies CASSFQGIDGYTF. Full variable domain (missing parts from reference TRBV5-4 and TRBJ1-2): ETGVTQSPTHLIKTRGQQVTLRCSSQSGHNTVSWYQQALGQGPQFIFQYYREEENGRGNFPPRFSGLQFPNYSSELNVNALELDDSALYLCASSFQGIDGYTFGSGTRLTVV.

J is TRBJ2-6 and V is TRBV27; no clear D. The CDR3 runs to 15 residues. V was pared by 4 bases and J by 2 bases, with 9 bases between. Looked up from germline, CDR1 is MNHEY and CDR2 is SMNVEV (reference sequence). The CDR3 here is CASSSAYTGANVLTF. The CDR3 region has the DNA TGTGCCAGCAGTTCAGCATACACTGGGGCCAACGTCCTGACTTTC.

This clone was seen just once. V gene TRBV5-4 combines with J gene TRBJ2-1; D gene uncertain. The ends were cut back, 4 bases at V and 7 bases at J, with 18 bases in the middle. The germline CDR1 and CDR2 sequences are SGHNT and YYREEE (reference sequence). This CDR3 has 15 amino acids. The CDR3 DNA reads TGTGCCAGCAGCCCAGATGTGAATGCGGTAAATGAGCAGTTCTTC. It codes for CASSPDVNAVNEQFF.

The chain employs TRBV18 and TRBJ1-5; D is unclear. Trimming took off 10 bases at V and 2 bases at J, with 12 bases between the two ends. Germline V gene lookup returns CDR1 KGHSH and CDR2 LQKENI. The CDR3 covers 13 residues. The CDR3 nucleotides read TGTGCCACCGCTCCGGCGGGCAATCAGCCCCAGCATTTT. Its protein product is CATAPAGNQPQHF. Variable domain in full (rest from reference TRBV18 and TRBJ1-5): NAGVMQNPRHLVRRRGQEARLRCSPMKGHSHVYWYRQLPEEGLKFMVYLQKENIIDESGMPKERFSAEFPKEGPSILRIQQVVRGDSAAYFCATAPAGNQPQHFGDGTRLSIL.

This chain uses TRBV2 with TRBJ2-7; D gene unclear. The CDR3 is 15 amino acids. The V end was cut by 2 bases, the J end by 0 bases, with 11 bases between. Germline lookup yields CDR1 SNHLY and CDR2 FYNNEI. The CDR3, as DNA: TGTGCCAGCAGTGAAAGGACGGTCCTCTCCTACGAGCAGTACTTC. It codes for CASSERTVLSYEQYF.

The chain is built from TRBV2 and TRBJ2-7; 12 nucleotides match TRBD2. Unmatched junction bases numbered 7, after V lost 6 bases and J lost 4 bases. From germline, CDR1 is SNHLY and CDR2 FYNNEI. This CDR3 region has 15 residues. The CDR3 region is CASSTTSGGPYEQYF. CDR3 sequence (DNA): TGTGCCAGCAGCACGACTAGCGGGGGCCCTTACGAGCAGTACTTC.

This CDR3 reads CAARGARGYTF. DNA for the CDR3: TGTGCCGCGCGGGGGGCGCGGGGCTACACCTTC. The chain links TRBV28 to TRBJ1-2; weak D call: TRBD1 (6 bases). Trimming removed 11 bases from V and 8 bases from J, with 15 bases in between. The CDR3 has 11 amino acids. Germline CDR1 reads MDHEN; CDR2 reads SYDVKM.

This clone has a handful of counts. The V gene is TRBV7-3, the J gene TRBJ2-1, with 9 bases aligning to TRBD2. The J segment lost 5 bases and the V segment lost 2 bases, leaving 7 bases of the junction unmatched. From germline, CDR1 is SGHTA and CDR2 FQGTGA. The CDR3 extends over 16 amino acids. Here the CDR3 DNA reads TGTGCCAGCAGCTTAGTAGGCGGGAGGGCCAACAATGAGCAGTTCTTC. Translation: CASSLVGGRANNEQFF.

CDR3 sequence (DNA): TGTGCCAGCAGCGCGGGACTGGGTTCCTACAATGAGCAGTTCTTC. Translated, it gives CASSAGLGSYNEQFF. This chain connects TRBV25-1 to TRBJ2-1; a possible D gene is TRBD2 (6 bases). Germline CDR1 and CDR2: MGHDK and SYGVNS. V lost 6 bases and J lost 1, with 13 bases in between. The CDR3 contains 15 residues.

The chain recombines TRBV5-1 with TRBJ1-1, with unresolved D. V dropped 0 bases and J dropped 2 bases, with 14 bases sitting between them. Per the germline V gene, CDR1 is SGHRS and CDR2 is YFSETQ. This CDR3 is 16 amino acids long. The CDR3 DNA reads as TGCGCCAGCAGCTTGGCCTCGGGGTTCCAAAACACTGAAGCTTTCTTT. This sequence encodes CASSLASGFQNTEAFF.

The J gene is TRBJ2-6, the V gene TRBV10-3, with 7 bases identical to TRBD1. J was trimmed by 4 bases and V by 4 bases; bases with no gene match: 4. This CDR3 is 15 amino acids long. Germline lookup yields CDR1 ENHRY and CDR2 SYGVKD. CDR3 nucleotide sequence: TGTGCCATCAGTGGACAGGGCGCCGGGGCCAACGTCCTGACTTTC. This gives the protein CAISGQGAGANVLTF.

The chain is built from TRBV7-2 and TRBJ2-3; TRBD1 or TRBD2 may be the D gene (7 bases each). V lost 8 bases, J lost 3 bases, and 21 bases lay in between. The germline V gene encodes CDR1 SGHTA and CDR2 FQGNSA. CDR3 length: 16 amino acids. The CDR3 bases are TGTGCCAGCTCCCTCAGGGGGGGTCTCTCTACAGATACGCAGTATTTT. Its protein product is CASSLRGGLSTDTQYF.

The chain employs TRBV6-6 and TRBJ1-2; D not resolved. V was trimmed by 6 bases and J by 13 bases, leaving 15 bases between them. Germline V gives CDR1 MNHNY, CDR2 SVGAGI (reference sequence). The CDR3 totals 11 residues. CDR3 nucleotide sequence: TGTGCCAGCAGGGGCGACCAGATTACCACCTTC. Translation gives CASRGDQITTF.

The chain combines TRBV28 with TRBJ1-6, with 7 bases identical to TRBD1. The V gene's germline CDR1 is MDHEN and CDR2 SYDVKM. The CDR3 extends over 16 amino acids. With V trimmed by 2 bases and J by 8 bases, 9 bases remained unmatched. CDR3 sequence: CASSLGGGTVYSPLHF. DNA for the CDR3: TGTGCCAGCAGTTTAGGTGGGGGGACAGTATATTCACCCCTCCACTTT.

V usage is TRBV7-3 and J usage is TRBJ2-4; maybe TRBD2 (6 bases). Trimming left V 5 bases short and J 1 base short, with 15 bases between. There are 16 residues in the CDR3. Looked up from germline, CDR1 is SGHTA and CDR2 is FQGTGA. This CDR3 reads CASSESGGSAKNIQYF. The CDR3 bases are TGTGCCAGCAGCGAATCTGGGGGGTCGGCCAAAAACATTCAGTACTTC.

The chain has TRBV6-6 and TRBJ2-3; D is unresolved. Between the trimmed V and J ends, which lost 7 bases and 0 bases, there was a span of 17 bases. Germline lookup yields CDR1 MNHNY and CDR2 SVGAGI (reference sequence). The CDR3 covers 16 residues. The CDR3 DNA is TGTGCCAGCACCCACAAGTGGCGTGAAAGCACAGATACGCAGTATTTT. It translates to CASTHKWRESTDTQYF.

The chain uses TRBV5-6 and TRBJ1-1; TRBD1 aligns across 7 bases. The trim removed 2 bases at V and 4 bases at J, leaving 2 bases unmatched. The CDR3 length is 13 residues. The germline V gene encodes CDR1 SGHDT and CDR2 YYEEEE. CDR3 residues: CASSFDRVTEAFF. In nucleotides, the CDR3 is TGTGCCAGCAGCTTCGACAGGGTCACTGAAGCTTTCTTT.

V usage is TRBV5-1 and J usage is TRBJ2-6, with D possibly being TRBD1 (6 bases). Per the germline V gene, CDR1 is SGHRS and CDR2 is YFSETQ. This CDR3 comprises 18 residues. Trimming left V 4 bases short and J 1 base short, with 18 bases between. The CDR3 protein is CASSIQGTQVSGANVLTF. CDR3 DNA sequence: TGCGCCAGCAGCATACAGGGTACCCAGGTTTCTGGGGCCAACGTCCTGACTTTC. The entire variable domain, with the rest obtained from reference TRBV5-1 and TRBJ2-6, is as follows: KAGVTQTPRYLIKTRGQQVTLSCSPISGHRSVSWYQQTPGQGLQFLFEYFSETQRNKGNFPGRFSGRQFSNSRSEMNVSTLELGDSALYLCASSIQGTQVSGANVLTFGAGSRLTVL.

The chain couples TRBV29-1 to TRBJ2-3, with TRBD2 matching over 10 bases. Germline V gene data show CDR1 as SQVTM and CDR2 as ANQGSEA. The CDR3 runs 15 residues. V lost 1 base to trimming and J lost 4 bases; unmatched junction nucleotides: 5. In nucleotides, the CDR3 is TGCAGCGTTGAAGTAGCGGGAGGTGTCTCAGATACGCAGTATTTT. It codes for CSVEVAGGVSDTQYF.

Comments on this clone: A read error may account for a junction end that differs from germline. The chain employs TRBV7-7 and TRBJ2-2; TRBD2 aligns across 8 bases. Germline CDR1 reads SSHAT; CDR2 reads FNYEAQ (reference sequence). The CDR3 runs to 16 residues. The CDR3 DNA reads TGTGCTAGCAGCCCCGCCGGGACTAGATTCCCCGGGGAGCTGTTTTTT. Translating it yields CASSPAGTRFPGELFF.